These 25 T cell receptor beta chains share one sample of origin, sequenced in a study of T-cell memory formation after mild COVID-19. A single record per CDR3 protein comes from TCRdb applying MiXCR to the 5' RACE reads. The sample contains roughly 110,000 distinct CDR3 sequences, approximately 15% of which appear only once. What was sequenced was PBMCs or a T cell subset sorted from them (not recorded which). These receptors came from a man younger than 35 who had mild COVID-19 (a few samples of this study predate the infection). Cell type and time point are not known.

This clonotype was counted only a few times. The genes are TRBV5-4 and TRBJ2-3; 11 nucleotides match TRBD2. CDR1 and CDR2 (germline): SGHNT, YYREEE (reference sequence). The CDR3 has 18 residues. Germline trimming cut 4 bases from V and 5 bases from J; bases unmatched to any gene: 15. This CDR3 is CASSGSGGAGARRDTQYF. The CDR3 coding sequence is TGTGCCAGCAGCGGTAGCGGGGGGGCCGGGGCGAGGAGAGATACGCAGTATTTT.

The sample holds a few counts of this clonotype. The rearrangement uses TRBV7-3 and TRBJ2-3; no clear D. Trimming removed 5 bases from V and 2 bases from J, with 8 bases in between. The length of the CDR3 is 13 residues. CDR1 is SGHTA and CDR2 is FQGTGA in the germline V gene. The CDR3 loop reads CASSAVPTDTQYF. For the CDR3, the DNA is TGTGCCAGCAGCGCAGTCCCCACAGATACGCAGTATTTT.

V gene TRBV10-3 combines with J gene TRBJ2-4; maybe TRBD1 (6 bases). Germline V gene data show CDR1 as ENHRY and CDR2 as SYGVKD. V lost 6 bases to trimming and J lost 1 base, with 7 bases between them. The CDR3 has 13 amino acids. DNA of the CDR3: TGTGCCATCAGGGACAGTGCCAAAAACATTCAGTACTTC. It translates to CAIRDSAKNIQYF.

The chain joins TRBV29-1 to TRBJ1-1; D remains ambiguous. V was cut by 6 bases and J by 6 bases, with 8 bases left in between. CDR1 and CDR2 from the germline V gene are SQVTM and ANQGSEA. The CDR3 is made up of 10 amino acids. DNA of the CDR3: TGCAGCGTCCGGGTTCCTGAAGCTTTCTTT. This encodes CSVRVPEAFF.

The chain carries TRBV21-1 and TRBJ2-5; TRBD1, the D gene given by the table, was not confirmed from the DNA. TRBV21-1 is deemed a pseudogene. The CDR3 runs 15 residues. The CDR3 protein is CASTQGVGPQETQYF. CDR3 in DNA: TGTGCCAGCACCCAAGGTGTGGGACCACAAGAGACCCAGTACTTC.

The genes are TRBV4-3 and TRBJ1-5; D gene uncertain. The V end was cut by 0 bases, the J end by 5 bases, with 11 bases between. CDR3 size: 15 residues. From germline, CDR1 is LGHNA and CDR2 YSLEER. The CDR3 loop is CASSQDSDYDQPQHF. CDR3 nucleotides: TGCGCCAGCAGCCAAGATTCAGATTATGATCAGCCCCAGCATTTT.

The V and J genes are TRBV4-2 and TRBJ1-2, with a tentative D call TRBD1 (5 bases). The CDR3 contains 15 residues. V was pared by 1 base and J by 3 bases, with 12 bases between. Germline CDR1 is LGHNA and CDR2 is YNFKEQ. The CDR3 bases are TGTGCCAGCAGCCAAGCCTTTCCGACAGACTATGGCTACACCTTC. It yields the protein CASSQAFPTDYGYTF.

This clonotype has a count of ten or more. The chain couples TRBV11-1 to TRBJ2-3; TRBD2 is a possible D gene (7 bases). The CDR3 totals 16 residues. Germline V lookup: CDR1 SGHAT, CDR2 FQDESV (reference sequence). Trimming stripped 3 bases from V and 2 bases from J, with 15 bases between. The chain's CDR3 is CASSLSGGGFTDTQYF. CDR3 sequence (DNA): TGTGCCAGCAGCTTGTCGGGCGGGGGCTTCACAGATACGCAGTATTTT.

The V and J genes are TRBV19 and TRBJ1-5, with TRBD1 identical over 9 bases. V lost 6 bases and J lost 1; bases outside the gene matches: 1. The germline CDR1 and CDR2 sequences are LNHDA and SQIVND (reference sequence). CDR3 length: 14 residues. The CDR3 loop is CASRGTGSNQPQHF. For the CDR3, the DNA is TGTGCCAGTAGGGGGACAGGGAGCAATCAGCCCCAGCATTTT. Using reference TRBV19 and TRBJ1-5 for the parts outside the CDR3, the full variable domain is DGGITQSPKYLFRKEGQNVTLSCEQNLNHDAMYWYRQDPGQGLRLIYYSQIVNDFQKGDIAEGYSVSREKKESFPLTVTSAQKNPTAFYLCASRGTGSNQPQHFGDGTRLSIL.

The chain is built from TRBV7-9 and TRBJ2-3; no clear D. The V gene's germline CDR1 is SEHNR and CDR2 FQNEAQ (reference sequence). CDR3 length equals 13 residues. V was cut by 5 bases and J by 2 bases, with 8 bases left in between. CDR3 residues: CASSHYITDTQYF. The CDR3 coding sequence is TGTGCCAGCAGCCACTATATCACAGATACGCAGTATTTT.

This sequence joins TRBV12-3 or TRBV12-4 and TRBJ2-1; D uncertain. The CDR3 sequence is 14 residues long. The V and J ends lost 2 bases and 6 bases respectively, with 11 bases between them. The DNA of the CDR3 is TGTGCCAGCAGTTTAAATCCCAACTTCAATGAGCAGTTCTTC. This encodes CASSLNPNFNEQFF.

The genes are TRBV6-2 or TRBV6-3 and TRBJ2-1; D is unresolved. Trimming removed 6 bases at V and 3 bases at J, with 15 bases between. Germline V gene sequence: CDR1 MNHEY, CDR2 SVGEGT. This CDR3 contains 15 residues. CDR3 sequence (DNA): TGTGCCAGCAGCCCCGGACGCAGCCTCTACAATGAGCAGTTCTTC. Protein product: CASSPGRSLYNEQFF.

This clonotype was counted a few times. Relative to the germline gene, one junction end is altered; a read error may explain this. This rearrangement joins TRBV11-2 to TRBJ2-1; the D is unclear. The CDR3 is 12 residues long. Germline V CDR1 and CDR2: SGHAT, FQNNGV. CDR3 DNA: TGTGCCAGCAGCATAGAATCCAATGAGCAGTTCTTC. It yields the protein CASSIESNEQFF. Looking up the rest from reference TRBV11-2 and TRBJ2-1 gives the full variable domain: EAGVAQSPRYKIIEKRQSVAFWCNPISGHATLYWYQQILGQGPKLLIQFQNNGVVDDSQLPKDRFSAERLKGVDSTLKIQPAKLEDSAVYLCASSIESNEQFFGPGTRLTVL.

This chain joins TRBV6-6 and TRBJ1-1; 7 bases fit TRBD1. The CDR3 extends over 12 amino acids. Germline CDR1 is MNHNY and CDR2 is SVGAGI (reference sequence). V was pared by 6 bases and J by 3 bases, with 1 base of the junction left unmatched. Written as DNA, the CDR3 is TGTGCCAGCAGACAGGGGCACACTGAAGCTTTCTTT. Amino acid sequence: CASRQGHTEAFF.

This clonotype has at least ten counts. V is TRBV5-1 and J is TRBJ2-1, with 9 bases matching TRBD1. V dropped 4 bases and J dropped 6; count of bases not matched to a gene: 11. The length of the CDR3 is 16 residues. From germline, CDR1 is SGHRS and CDR2 YFSETQ. The CDR3 region is CASSLWGQGEGNEQFF. The CDR3 DNA is TGCGCCAGCAGCCTCTGGGGACAGGGAGAAGGCAATGAGCAGTTCTTC.

This rearrangement joins TRBV19 to TRBJ1-5, with a tentative D call TRBD1 (5 bases). Trimming shortened V by 10 bases and J by 4 bases, and 11 bases separated the two germline ends. The CDR3 spans 12 residues. Germline V gene sequence: CDR1 LNHDA, CDR2 SQIVND (reference sequence). The CDR3 loop is CATDKDNQPQHF. The CDR3 nucleotides are TGTGCCACGGACAAGGATAATCAGCCCCAGCATTTT.

V usage is TRBV6-5 and J usage is TRBJ1-2; 9 nucleotides align to TRBD1. Germline V gene lookup returns CDR1 MNHEY and CDR2 SVGAGI. The CDR3 sequence is 15 residues long. V lost 2 bases and J lost 4; bases outside the gene matches: 5. CDR3 protein: CASSYTGTGTYGYTF. The CDR3 region has the DNA TGTGCCAGCAGTTACACCGGGACAGGGACCTATGGCTACACCTTC.

This clonotype has a handful of counts. This chain links TRBV20-1 with TRBJ1-5; D is undetermined. This CDR3 region has 13 residues. Germline V CDR1 and CDR2: DFQATT, SNEGSKA (reference sequence). The V and J ends lost 3 bases and 5 bases respectively, with 11 bases between them. Here the CDR3 reads CSARHDLHQPQHF. Here the CDR3 DNA reads TGCAGTGCTAGGCACGACCTCCATCAGCCCCAGCATTTT.

The genes are TRBV9 and TRBJ2-3, with D perhaps matching TRBD2 (6 bases). This CDR3 has 16 residues. Germline V gene lookup returns CDR1 SGDLS and CDR2 YYNGEE. Trimming took 3 bases from V and 0 from J, leaving 14 bases between them. The CDR3 is CASSAGTSESTDTQYF. As DNA, the CDR3 is TGTGCCAGCAGCGCCGGGACTTCTGAAAGCACAGATACGCAGTATTTT. The full variable domain, with the rest looked up from reference TRBV9 and TRBJ2-3, is DSGVTQTPKHLITATGQRVTLRCSPRSGDLSVYWYQQSLDQGLQFLIQYYNGEERAKGNILERFSAQQFPDLHSELNLSSLELGDSALYFCASSAGTSESTDTQYFGPGTRLTVL.

This chain joins TRBV4-3 and TRBJ2-3; possibly TRBD2 for D (6 bases). The CDR3 has 16 amino acids. Trimming took 1 base from V and 2 from J, leaving 13 bases between them. Germline CDR1 reads LGHNA; CDR2 reads YSLEER. This CDR3 is CASSQGVSGPTDTQYF. In DNA form, the CDR3 reads TGCGCCAGCAGCCAAGGAGTTAGCGGCCCCACAGATACGCAGTATTTT.

A few counts support this clonotype. V and J are TRBV6-2 or TRBV6-3 and TRBJ2-4; the match to TRBD2 covers 8 bases. This CDR3 is 18 amino acids long. V was pared by 5 bases and J by 7 bases, with 19 bases of the junction left unmatched. Per germline, CDR1 MNHEY and CDR2 SVGEGT. CDR3 sequence reads: CASSGREGSVLADNIQYF. The DNA of the CDR3 is TGTGCCAGCAGTGGACGGGAGGGGAGCGTGTTAGCGGATAACATTCAGTACTTC.

The table lists this clonotype with a few counts. The gene calls are TRBV4-3 and TRBJ2-2; 12 nucleotides match TRBD2. Trimming took 0 bases from V and 3 from J; bases not matched to a gene: 5. CDR1 is LGHNA, CDR2 YSLEER, per germline. The CDR3 runs 18 residues. CDR3 sequence: CASSQDRLAGADTGELFF. The CDR3 DNA follows: TGCGCCAGCAGCCAAGATAGACTAGCGGGGGCGGACACCGGGGAGCTGTTTTTT.

The CDR3 loop is CASSYSGLSAKNIQYF. The DNA for the CDR3 is TGTGCCAGCAGTTACTCAGGGCTTTCGGCCAAAAACATTCAGTACTTC. This rearrangement joins TRBV6-2 or TRBV6-3 to TRBJ2-4; D unresolved. Trimming stripped 0 bases from V and 1 base from J, with 10 bases between. This CDR3 has 16 residues. Germline CDR1 is MNHEY and CDR2 is SVGEGT.

This clonotype showed up many times. The chain carries TRBV3-1 and TRBJ2-1; perhaps D is TRBD1 or TRBD2 (5 bases each). Germline CDR1 and CDR2: LGHDT and YNNKEL (reference sequence). Trimming stripped 1 base from V and 0 bases from J, with 19 bases between. The CDR3 has 19 residues. The CDR3 region is CASSQVSRGVPGSYNEQFF. CDR3 DNA: TGTGCCAGCAGCCAAGTTAGTCGAGGGGTTCCGGGCTCCTACAATGAGCAGTTCTTC.

In this sample, this clonotype turned up once. The junction differs from germline at one of its ends, possibly a read error. The chain couples TRBV12-3 or TRBV12-4 to TRBJ1-3, with D perhaps TRBD1 (6 bases). This CDR3 is 13 amino acids long. The chain's CDR3 is CAARGQLGNTIYF. CDR3 DNA sequence: TGTGCGGCCCGGGGGCAGTTGGGAAACACTATATATTTT.